One T cell receptor beta chain is described in this entry. Its specificity is unknown. This entry is derived from a study of T-cell memory formation after mild COVID-19. Whole-study context: TCR clusters were mostly confined to one donor each. The study's findings and limits: For contracting clones, CD4+ ones sat mainly in CM and EM, CD8+ in EMRA. Specificity for SARS-CoV-2 was not confirmed among the second-wave clones peaking on day 37.

The germline V and J ends were trimmed by 2 bases and 0 bases, with 15 bases remaining between them. Germline lookup yields CDR1 MNHEY and CDR2 SVGAGI. The CDR3 is 17 residues long. TCRdb re-called the 5' RACE reads through MiXCR, storing one row per CDR3 protein. The table lists some 30,000 distinct CDR3 sequences, about 8% of them singletons. The sequencing input was PBMCs or a T cell subset sorted from them (not recorded which). This receptor was obtained from an adult woman who had mild COVID-19 (a few samples of this study predate the infection). Cell type and time point are not known. The V and J genes are TRBV6-5 and TRBJ2-3; a weak D match, TRBD1 (7 bases). CDR3 amino acids: CASSYGGTVPSTDTQYF. In DNA form, the CDR3 reads TGTGCCAGCAGTTACGGGGGGACAGTGCCTAGCACAGATACGCAGTATTTT.